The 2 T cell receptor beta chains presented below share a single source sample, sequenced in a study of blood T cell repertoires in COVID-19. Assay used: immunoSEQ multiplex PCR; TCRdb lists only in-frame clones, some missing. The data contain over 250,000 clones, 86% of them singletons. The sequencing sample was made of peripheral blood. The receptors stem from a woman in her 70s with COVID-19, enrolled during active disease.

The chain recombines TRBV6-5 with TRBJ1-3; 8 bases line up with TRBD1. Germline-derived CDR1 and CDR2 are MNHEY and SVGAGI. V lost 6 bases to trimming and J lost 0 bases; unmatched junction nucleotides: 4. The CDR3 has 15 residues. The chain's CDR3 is CASSLQGGSGNTIYF. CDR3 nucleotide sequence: TGTGCCAGCAGCTTACAGGGGGGCTCTGGAAACACCATATATTTT.

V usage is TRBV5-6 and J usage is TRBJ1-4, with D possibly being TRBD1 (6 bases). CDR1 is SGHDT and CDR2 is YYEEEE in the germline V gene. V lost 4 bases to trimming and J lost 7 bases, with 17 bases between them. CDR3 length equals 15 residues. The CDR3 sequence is CASSASQGMGEKLFF. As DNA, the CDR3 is TGTGCCAGCAGCGCTAGTCAGGGGATGGGTGAAAAACTGTTTTTT.